The 28 T cell receptor beta chains reported below all come from one sample, sequenced in a study of cytomegalovirus exposure and HLA in healthy donors. PCR was performed using 60 Vbeta and 13 Jbeta primers. Clones were read by immunoSEQ multiplex PCR, and TCRdb kept only the in-frame ones, dropping some. There are 120,000 or so clones in the sample; approximately 83% occur only once, and more than 1.5% lies in the top ten. The source material was PBMCs. The receptors were sampled from a man in his forties in good health and CMV-seronegative.

The V call is TRBV7-8, the J call TRBJ1-4; 9 nucleotides line up with TRBD1. CDR3 length equals 15 residues. V shed 3 bases and J 6 bases; nucleotides not matched to a gene: 5. CDR1 and CDR2 (germline): SGHVS, FQNEAQ. This CDR3 reads CASSFRDRDYEKLFF. For the CDR3, the DNA is TGTGCCAGCAGCTTCCGGGACAGGGATTATGAAAAACTGTTTTTT.

This chain links TRBV27 with TRBJ2-7; 7 bases agree with TRBD1. Germline V CDR1 and CDR2: MNHEY, SMNVEV (reference sequence). This CDR3 is built from 13 residues. The trim removed 4 bases at V and 5 bases at J, leaving 5 bases unmatched. Here the CDR3 reads CASSWRQGDEQYF. In DNA form, the CDR3 reads TGTGCCAGCAGTTGGCGACAGGGTGACGAGCAGTACTTC.

In this sample, this clone turned up once. V usage is TRBV7-2 and J usage is TRBJ2-7, with a possible D match to TRBD1 (6 bases). V was pared by 6 bases and J by 0 bases, with 18 bases between. The CDR3 extends over 16 amino acids. Germline V gene lookup returns CDR1 SGHTA and CDR2 FQGNSA. The DNA for the CDR3 is TGTGCCAGCAGTTCTACAGGGCCTAGGAGCTCCTACGAGCAGTACTTC. Translating it yields CASSSTGPRSSYEQYF.

The chain employs TRBV19 and TRBJ2-2; 7 nucleotides line up with TRBD1. V trimming: 7 bases; J trimming: 0 bases; junction bases outside the gene matches: 8. The germline V gene encodes CDR1 LNHDA and CDR2 SQIVND (reference sequence). The CDR3 spans 16 residues. The CDR3 loop reads CASNGRQGPNTGELFF. The CDR3 nucleotides read TGTGCCAGTAACGGCAGACAGGGACCGAACACCGGGGAGCTGTTTTTT. The complete variable domain, with remaining parts taken from reference TRBV19 and TRBJ2-2, reads DGGITQSPKYLFRKEGQNVTLSCEQNLNHDAMYWYRQDPGQGLRLIYYSQIVNDFQKGDIAEGYSVSREKKESFPLTVTSAQKNPTAFYLCASNGRQGPNTGELFFGEGSRLTVL.

The chain employs TRBV9 and TRBJ2-2; D not certain. CDR3 length equals 15 residues. CDR1 is SGDLS, CDR2 YYNGEE, per germline. V was trimmed by 0 bases and J by 9 bases, leaving 15 bases between them. This chain's CDR3 is CASSVDGEWLRELFF. The DNA of the CDR3 is TGTGCCAGCAGCGTAGATGGAGAATGGTTGAGGGAGCTGTTTTTT.

This clone appeared a single time. The chain joins TRBV2 to TRBJ2-2, with unresolved D. The ends were cut back, 4 bases at V and 2 bases at J, with 11 bases in the middle. This CDR3 has 15 residues. Looked up from germline, CDR1 is SNHLY and CDR2 is FYNNEI. The CDR3 nucleotides are TGTGCCAGCAGTGGTGTCAGAATAAACACCGGGGAGCTGTTTTTT. This encodes CASSGVRINTGELFF. Using reference TRBV2 and TRBJ2-2 for the parts outside the CDR3, the full variable domain is EPEVTQTPSHQVTQMGQEVILRCVPISNHLYFYWYRQILGQKVEFLVSFYNNEISEKSEIFDDQFSVERPDGSNFTLKIRSTKLEDSAMYFCASSGVRINTGELFFGEGSRLTVL.

With respect to this clone: The junction shows a germline mismatch at one end, possibly a read error. This chain connects TRBV5-1 to TRBJ2-7; D may be TRBD1 (6 bases). This CDR3 spans 15 amino acids. Looked up from germline, CDR1 is SGHRS and CDR2 is YFSETQ. This chain's CDR3 is CASSPLQGQLYEQHF. For the CDR3, the DNA is TGCGCCAGCAGCCCCCTCCAGGGACAACTCTACGAGCAGCACTTC.

Note on this clone: The same CDR3 arises from other DNA sequences in this sample as well. The chain carries TRBV6-5 and TRBJ1-1; D gene unclear. The CDR3 is made up of 13 amino acids. V was clipped by 0 bases and J by 5 bases, with 7 bases between them. Germline CDR1 MNHEY, CDR2 SVGAGI. Written as DNA, the CDR3 is TGTGCCAGCAGTTACTCAAGTAGAACTGAAGCTTTCTTT. Amino acids: CASSYSSRTEAFF.

The chain is built from TRBV29-1 and TRBJ1-2; TRBD1 might be the D (6 bases). The germline gives CDR1 SQVTM, CDR2 ANQGSEA. V was pared by 6 bases and J by 3 bases, with 14 bases between. The CDR3 covers 13 residues. The CDR3 sequence: CSVVRQAHYGYTF. Written as DNA, the CDR3 is TGCAGCGTGGTAAGACAGGCACACTATGGCTACACCTTC.

The chain employs TRBV9 and TRBJ2-7; no definite D call. This CDR3 region has 12 residues. CDR1 is SGDLS, CDR2 YYNGEE, per germline. Trimming removed 3 bases at V and 6 bases at J, with 10 bases between. The CDR3, as DNA: TGTGCCAGCAGCGGACTTATAGGCGAGCAGTACTTC. Translated, it gives CASSGLIGEQYF.

The chain links TRBV19 to TRBJ1-5; 8 nucleotides match TRBD1. This CDR3 is built from 17 residues. The V gene's germline CDR1 is LNHDA and CDR2 SQIVND (reference sequence). V shed 0 bases, J shed 1 base, and the junction held 5 bases outside the gene matches. Written as DNA, the CDR3 is TGTGCCAGTAGTATAGAGCACAGGGGGATAAGCAATCAGCCCCAGCATTTT. Translated: CASSIEHRGISNQPQHF.

The chain combines TRBV6-1 with TRBJ1-2; a weak D match, TRBD1 (5 bases). Trimming removed 4 bases at V and 3 bases at J, with 6 bases between. The CDR3 extends over 12 amino acids. Germline V CDR1 and CDR2: MNHNS, SASEGT. CDR3 sequence: CASSARDYGYTF. DNA of the CDR3: TGTGCCAGCAGTGCCAGGGACTATGGCTACACCTTC.

Comment on this clone: The junction departs from germline at one end; a sequencing error may be responsible. This chain links TRBV6-5 with TRBJ1-1; TRBD1 matches at 7 bases. The CDR3 spans 15 residues. CDR1 and CDR2 from the germline V gene are MNHEY and SVGAGI. The CDR3 sequence is CASSFNRGTNAEAFF. For the CDR3, the DNA is TGTGCCAGCAGTTTTAACAGGGGAACGAACGCTGAAGCTTTCTTT.

The chain couples TRBV13 to TRBJ2-1, with 7 bases lining up with TRBD2. The CDR3 is 15 amino acids. From germline, CDR1 is PRHDT and CDR2 FYEKMQ (reference sequence). J gave up 5 bases and V 6 bases, and 10 bases lay outside the gene matches. CDR3: CASSSPGRLNNEQFF. The DNA for the CDR3 is TGTGCCAGCAGTTCACCCGGGAGGCTTAACAATGAGCAGTTCTTC.

This clone appeared a single time. The chain links TRBV19 to TRBJ1-5; D gene uncertain. The CDR3 contains 14 residues. V dropped 0 bases and J dropped 6 bases, with 9 bases sitting between them. Looked up from germline, CDR1 is LNHDA and CDR2 is SQIVND (reference sequence). The CDR3 region is CASSIDSWSQPQHF. The CDR3, as DNA: TGTGCCAGTAGTATAGACAGTTGGTCTCAGCCCCAGCATTTT.

The V and J genes are TRBV5-1 and TRBJ2-1; TRBD1 is a possible D gene (6 bases). This CDR3 region has 15 residues. The V gene's germline CDR1 is SGHRS and CDR2 YFSETQ. Trimming took 2 bases from V and 1 from J, leaving 10 bases between them. CDR3 coding DNA: TGCGCCAGCAGCTTAACCGGACAGTCCTACAATGAGCAGTTCTTC. Its protein product is CASSLTGQSYNEQFF. Filled out from reference TRBV5-1 and TRBJ2-1, the complete variable domain reads KAGVTQTPRYLIKTRGQQVTLSCSPISGHRSVSWYQQTPGQGLQFLFEYFSETQRNKGNFPGRFSGRQFSNSRSEMNVSTLELGDSALYLCASSLTGQSYNEQFFGPGTRLTVL.

This clone was recorded once. The J gene is TRBJ2-2, the V gene TRBV19, with no clear D. The length of the CDR3 is 15 residues. In germline, CDR1 is LNHDA, CDR2 SQIVND (reference sequence). Trimming stripped 3 bases from V and 4 bases from J, with 12 bases between. CDR3 in amino acids: CASSMSDSITGELFF. The CDR3 coding sequence is TGTGCCAGTAGTATGTCTGACTCCATCACCGGGGAGCTGTTTTTT.

As regards this clone: Germline is not matched at one junction end, which may reflect a read error. This chain links TRBV20-1 with TRBJ2-1, with a tentative D call TRBD2 (5 bases). The CDR3 totals 10 residues. Germline V gene lookup returns CDR1 DFQATT and CDR2 SNEGSKA (reference sequence). CDR3 DNA sequence: TGCAGTGCTCCCCCCCGGGATTTGGTCTTC. It is translated as CSAPPRDLVF.

The V and J genes are TRBV2 and TRBJ1-5, with TRBD1 matching 9 bases. Germline CDR1 SNHLY, CDR2 FYNNEI. The CDR3 has 15 residues. With 8 bases clipped from V and 4 bases from J, the junction kept 9 bases outside the gene matches. CDR3 in DNA: TGTGCCAGCGATCTTGAGACAGGGGGGAATCAGCCCCAGCATTTT. It encodes CASDLETGGNQPQHF.

The chain uses TRBV11-3 and TRBJ2-1; 10 bases map to TRBD2. The CDR3 runs 15 residues. Germline values: CDR1 SGHNT, CDR2 YENEEA. V was pared by 4 bases and J by 8 bases, with 8 bases of the junction left unmatched. The CDR3 loop is CASSSGAGGMDEQFF. The CDR3 DNA reads as TGTGCCAGCAGCTCCGGAGCGGGGGGGATGGATGAGCAGTTCTTC.

The rearrangement uses TRBV2 and TRBJ1-6, with D tentatively TRBD1 (5 bases). The V end lost 7 bases, the J end lost 2 bases, and 12 bases lay between the germline ends. The germline V gene has CDR1 SNHLY and CDR2 FYNNEI. The CDR3 has 15 residues. CDR3 protein: CASTHQTAYNSPLHF. CDR3 DNA sequence: TGTGCCAGCACTCACCAGACAGCCTATAATTCACCCCTCCACTTT.

This clone is a singleton in its sample. The chain joins TRBV15 to TRBJ1-5, with 10 bases lining up with TRBD1. After removal of 1 base from V and 2 bases from J, the junction contained 2 bases not matched to a gene. This CDR3 is built from 16 residues. The germline CDR1 and CDR2 sequences are LNHNV and YYDKDF (reference sequence). CDR3 DNA sequence: TGTGCCACCAGCAGAGGAGGGACAGGGGGCAATCAGCCCCAGCATTTT. As protein: CATSRGGTGGNQPQHF.

This clone was counted once. The CDR3 is CASRRGQATNEKLFF. The DNA for the CDR3 is TGTGCCAGCAGACGTGGACAAGCAACTAATGAAAAACTGTTTTTT. This chain connects TRBV6-1 to TRBJ1-4; a weak D match, TRBD1 (5 bases). The CDR3 runs 15 residues. CDR1 is MNHNS and CDR2 is SASEGT in the germline V gene. The V end was cut by 6 bases, the J end by 0 bases, with 11 bases between.

The chain has TRBV5-1 and TRBJ2-5; D not certain. The CDR3 sequence is 12 residues long. Germline V gives CDR1 SGHRS, CDR2 YFSETQ. Trimming removed 1 base at V and 5 bases at J, with 6 bases between. The CDR3 is CASSLYGETQYF. The CDR3 coding sequence is TGCGCCAGCAGCTTGTACGGGGAGACCCAGTACTTC.

CDR3 amino acids: CATSRDPGVYEQYF. The CDR3 nucleotides are TGTGCCACCAGCAGAGACCCGGGGGTTTACGAGCAGTACTTC. This rearrangement joins TRBV15 to TRBJ2-7; TRBD2 is a possible D gene (6 bases). This CDR3 has 14 amino acids. The germline V gene has CDR1 LNHNV and CDR2 YYDKDF (reference sequence). V shed 0 bases and J shed 4 bases, with 10 bases lying between them.

This clone was seen just once. J is TRBJ2-7 and V is TRBV14; 7 nucleotides match TRBD2. The CDR3 is 16 amino acids. From germline, CDR1 is SGHDN and CDR2 FVKESK. Losses at the gene ends were 4 bases for V and 2 bases for J; bases not matched to a gene: 11. The CDR3 bases are TGTGCCAGCAGCCTCTTGGGAGGGCGCCCTACCTACGAGCAGTACTTC. It encodes CASSLLGGRPTYEQYF.

The chain has TRBV4-3 and TRBJ2-7; 9 positions agree with TRBD2. Unmatched junction bases numbered 7, after V lost 0 bases and J lost 7 bases. Germline V CDR1 and CDR2: LGHNA, YSLEER. The CDR3 is 15 amino acids. The chain's CDR3 is CASSQDLAGIGEQYF. The CDR3 region has the DNA TGCGCCAGCAGCCAAGATCTAGCGGGGATCGGGGAGCAGTACTTC.

CDR3 region: CASSPSEGTEAFF. In DNA, the CDR3 is TGTGCCAGCAGCCCTTCCGAGGGCACTGAAGCTTTCTTT. The chain couples TRBV9 to TRBJ1-1; D unresolved. Per the germline V gene, CDR1 is SGDLS and CDR2 is YYNGEE. The CDR3 contains 13 residues. V was trimmed by 4 bases and J by 4 bases, leaving 11 bases between them.